The source of this TCR beta chain is a study of shared clonotypes between healthy human individuals. Method: immunoSEQ multiplex PCR; TCRdb's copy keeps in-frame clones and lacks some. The sample records some 2 million clones, around 96% being singletons. Terminally differentiated effector memory CD45RA+ cells were left out of the naive CD8 fraction, which was CD45RO-negative and positively selected for CCR7. V lost 0 bases, J lost 3 bases, and 10 bases lay in between. The CDR3 extends over 14 amino acids. The germline CDR1 and CDR2 sequences are SGDLS and YYNGEE. This clone was recorded once. Sequences were obtained from naive CD8+ T cells sorted from blood. This receptor was taken from a man aged 18 to 30 in good health. The chain couples TRBV9 to TRBJ2-7; tentatively, D is TRBD1 (5 bases). The CDR3 is CASSVDGGHYEQYF. Written as DNA, the CDR3 is TGTGCCAGCAGCGTAGACGGTGGACACTACGAGCAGTACTTC.